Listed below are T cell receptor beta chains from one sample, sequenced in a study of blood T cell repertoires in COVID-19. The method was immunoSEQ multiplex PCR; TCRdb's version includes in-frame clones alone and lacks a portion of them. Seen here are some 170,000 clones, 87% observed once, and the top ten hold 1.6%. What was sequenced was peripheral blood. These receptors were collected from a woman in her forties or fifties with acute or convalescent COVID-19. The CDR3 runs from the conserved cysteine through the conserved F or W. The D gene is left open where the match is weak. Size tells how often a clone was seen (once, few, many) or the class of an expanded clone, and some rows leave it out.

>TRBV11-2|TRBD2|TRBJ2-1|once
TGTGCCAGCAGCTTACCGGGACTAGCAACTGAGCAGTTCTTC
CASSLPGLATEQFF
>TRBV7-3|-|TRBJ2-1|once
TGTGCCAGCAGCTTCGGGTCGCACAATGAGCAGTTCTTC
CASSFGSHNEQFF
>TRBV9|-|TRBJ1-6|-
TGTGCCAGCAGCGCACAGGGTTATAATTCACCCCTCCACTTT
CASSAQGYNSPLHF
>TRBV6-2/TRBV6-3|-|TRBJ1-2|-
TGTGCCAGCAGTTGGGCTACAAGGATTGCATATGGCTACACCTTC
CASSWATRIAYGYTF
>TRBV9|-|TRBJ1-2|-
TGTGCCAGCAGCGCCAGAGGGGGAACCGTGGCCTTC
CASSARGGTVAF
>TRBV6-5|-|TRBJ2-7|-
TGTGCCAGCAGTTATCAGGACAGAGCCTACGAGCAGTACTTC
CASSYQDRAYEQYF
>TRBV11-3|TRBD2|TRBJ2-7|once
TGTGCCAGCAGCTTGCTAGCGGGATACGAGCAGTACTTC
CASSLLAGYEQYF
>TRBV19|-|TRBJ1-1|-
TGTGCCAGTAGTATACGGGTTGCGGCAGCAGCTTTCTTT
CASSIRVAAAAFF
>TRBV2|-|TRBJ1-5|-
TGTGCCAGCCAGGGGAGCAATCAGCCCCAGCATTTT
CASQGSNQPQHF
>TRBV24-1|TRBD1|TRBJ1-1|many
TGTGCCACCAGTGATTCCCGGACAGGGAACACTGAAGCTTTCTTT
CATSDSRTGNTEAFF
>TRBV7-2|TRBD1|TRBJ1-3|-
TGTGCCAGCAGCTTCATTACAGGGGTTTCTGGAAACACCATATATTTT
CASSFITGVSGNTIYF
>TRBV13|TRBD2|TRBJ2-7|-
TGTGCCAGCAGTCTGTTCTCGACTAGCGGGTCGGGCGAGCAGTACTTC
CASSLFSTSGSGEQYF
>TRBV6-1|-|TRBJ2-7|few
TGTGCCAGCAAGGGTAGCGCTGTCAACGAGCAGTACTTC
CASKGSAVNEQYF
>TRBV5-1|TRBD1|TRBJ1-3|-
TGCGCCAGCAGCTTGGGAGGACAGGGTTCTGGAAACACCATATATTTT
CASSLGGQGSGNTIYF
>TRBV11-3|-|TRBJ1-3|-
TGTGCCAGCAGCTTAGCCGATCCCGAAGCCGGAAACACCATATATTTT
CASSLADPEAGNTIYF
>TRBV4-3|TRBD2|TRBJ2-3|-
TGCGCCAGCTCGGGCGGGGGGGCAAGAGGGGATACGCAGTATTTT
CASSGGGARGDTQYF
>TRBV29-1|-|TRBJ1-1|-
TGCAGCGTTGGTAGGAACACTGAAGCTTTCTTT
CSVGRNTEAFF
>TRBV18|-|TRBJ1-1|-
TGTGCCAGCTCACCAACGGGTCGTGCTGAAGCTTTCTTT
CASSPTGRAEAFF